This is a list of T cell receptor beta chains from one sample in a study of T-cell reconstitution after alpha-beta-depleted transplantation in children. From the PCR reads, TCRdb called clonotypes with MiXCR, one entry per CDR3 protein. In the table there are roughly 400,000 distinct CDR3 sequences, over 20% of which are singletons. The sequencing here drew on PBMCs from the stem cell graft donor, taken from the stem cell graft. The source is a human donor who donated a stem cell graft to a child with acute myeloid leukemia. The conserved cysteine and the conserved F or W are not part of the CDR3 here. A D gene is named only where the DNA matches it firmly.

>TRBV24-1|TRBJ2-1|TRBD2
ATSDPLEAGGNYNEQF
>TRBV6-1|TRBJ2-5|-
ASSPTRTGLGTQY
>TRBV6-5|TRBJ2-1|-
ASSFIRAGDNEQF
>TRBV9|TRBJ2-7|TRBD2
ASSVTMTSGRGEQY
>TRBV10-3|TRBJ2-2|-
AISALARGGELF
>TRBV24-1|TRBJ2-2|-
ATSDFAGELF
>TRBV10-3|TRBJ2-7|-
AIRPPGRSSYEQY
>TRBV29-1|TRBJ2-1|TRBD1
SVSNPDRGHNEQF
>TRBV7-2|TRBJ2-3|-
ASRRPRGLGNTQY
>TRBV24-1|TRBJ2-1|-
ATSDAKGYYNEQF
>TRBV4-1|TRBJ2-1|-
ASSHGTANEQF
>TRBV12-3/TRBV12-4|TRBJ2-3|-
ASSLWVDTQY
>TRBV29-1|TRBJ2-1|TRBD2
SVEWLAVYNEQF
>TRBV29-1|TRBJ2-5|-
SVDPDTQETQY
>TRBV20-1|TRBJ2-3|TRBD2
SAPNSGSVADTQY
>TRBV7-9|TRBJ2-1|-
ASSLGTNIPYNEQF
>TRBV20-1|TRBJ2-1|-
SARDFTNNEQF
>TRBV20-1|TRBJ2-1|TRBD2
SARDWLTGRVLEQF
>TRBV29-1|TRBJ2-1|-
SPGTNNEQF
>TRBV29-1|TRBJ2-2|TRBD1
SVEETGLNTGELF
>TRBV7-9|TRBJ2-1|TRBD1
ASSRPPGQNYNEQF
>TRBV20-1|TRBJ2-1|-
SAQTALSSYNEQF
>TRBV20-1|TRBJ1-5|-
SAPTGNSNQPQH
>TRBV29-1|TRBJ1-5|TRBD1
SITTGGADQPQH
>TRBV21-1|TRBJ2-1|-
ASSKVDEQF
>TRBV27|TRBJ2-1|-
ASSPPVGEQF
>TRBV6-2/TRBV6-3|TRBJ2-1|TRBD2
ASSYTNLAGGLNEQF
>TRBV3-1|TRBJ2-7|-
ASSKQAAYEQY
>TRBV20-1|TRBJ2-7|TRBD1
SARTGGDWEQY
>TRBV20-1|TRBJ2-4|TRBD1
SAPRDRGNIQY
>TRBV28|TRBJ2-1|-
ASSLLGSRVINEQF
>TRBV29-1|TRBJ2-1|TRBD1
SVTTGGLSYNEQF
>TRBV24-1|TRBJ2-4|-
ATSDFWGGIQY
>TRBV28|TRBJ2-5|-
ASSSRHGPPETQY
>TRBV7-8|TRBJ2-7|TRBD2
ASSLDGLDTYEQY
>TRBV5-5|TRBJ2-7|TRBD2
ASSLGPAGYEQY
>TRBV6-1|TRBJ1-4|-
ATRPIAAGEKLF
>TRBV12-3/TRBV12-4|TRBJ2-1|-
ASSRYSYNEQF
>TRBV4-1|TRBJ2-1|-
ASSQVSSGTYNEQF
>TRBV12-3/TRBV12-4|TRBJ2-3|TRBD2
ASSPGLVPGTDTQY
>TRBV6-5|TRBJ2-7|TRBD2
ASSYSGSSYEQY
>TRBV4-2|TRBJ2-7|-
ASRRAGQPTYEQY
>TRBV12-3/TRBV12-4|TRBJ1-2|-
ASSFDKSYGYT
>TRBV29-1|TRBJ2-1|-
SVVVVGNEQF
>TRBV24-1|TRBJ2-1|TRBD1
ATSDGQGDNEQF